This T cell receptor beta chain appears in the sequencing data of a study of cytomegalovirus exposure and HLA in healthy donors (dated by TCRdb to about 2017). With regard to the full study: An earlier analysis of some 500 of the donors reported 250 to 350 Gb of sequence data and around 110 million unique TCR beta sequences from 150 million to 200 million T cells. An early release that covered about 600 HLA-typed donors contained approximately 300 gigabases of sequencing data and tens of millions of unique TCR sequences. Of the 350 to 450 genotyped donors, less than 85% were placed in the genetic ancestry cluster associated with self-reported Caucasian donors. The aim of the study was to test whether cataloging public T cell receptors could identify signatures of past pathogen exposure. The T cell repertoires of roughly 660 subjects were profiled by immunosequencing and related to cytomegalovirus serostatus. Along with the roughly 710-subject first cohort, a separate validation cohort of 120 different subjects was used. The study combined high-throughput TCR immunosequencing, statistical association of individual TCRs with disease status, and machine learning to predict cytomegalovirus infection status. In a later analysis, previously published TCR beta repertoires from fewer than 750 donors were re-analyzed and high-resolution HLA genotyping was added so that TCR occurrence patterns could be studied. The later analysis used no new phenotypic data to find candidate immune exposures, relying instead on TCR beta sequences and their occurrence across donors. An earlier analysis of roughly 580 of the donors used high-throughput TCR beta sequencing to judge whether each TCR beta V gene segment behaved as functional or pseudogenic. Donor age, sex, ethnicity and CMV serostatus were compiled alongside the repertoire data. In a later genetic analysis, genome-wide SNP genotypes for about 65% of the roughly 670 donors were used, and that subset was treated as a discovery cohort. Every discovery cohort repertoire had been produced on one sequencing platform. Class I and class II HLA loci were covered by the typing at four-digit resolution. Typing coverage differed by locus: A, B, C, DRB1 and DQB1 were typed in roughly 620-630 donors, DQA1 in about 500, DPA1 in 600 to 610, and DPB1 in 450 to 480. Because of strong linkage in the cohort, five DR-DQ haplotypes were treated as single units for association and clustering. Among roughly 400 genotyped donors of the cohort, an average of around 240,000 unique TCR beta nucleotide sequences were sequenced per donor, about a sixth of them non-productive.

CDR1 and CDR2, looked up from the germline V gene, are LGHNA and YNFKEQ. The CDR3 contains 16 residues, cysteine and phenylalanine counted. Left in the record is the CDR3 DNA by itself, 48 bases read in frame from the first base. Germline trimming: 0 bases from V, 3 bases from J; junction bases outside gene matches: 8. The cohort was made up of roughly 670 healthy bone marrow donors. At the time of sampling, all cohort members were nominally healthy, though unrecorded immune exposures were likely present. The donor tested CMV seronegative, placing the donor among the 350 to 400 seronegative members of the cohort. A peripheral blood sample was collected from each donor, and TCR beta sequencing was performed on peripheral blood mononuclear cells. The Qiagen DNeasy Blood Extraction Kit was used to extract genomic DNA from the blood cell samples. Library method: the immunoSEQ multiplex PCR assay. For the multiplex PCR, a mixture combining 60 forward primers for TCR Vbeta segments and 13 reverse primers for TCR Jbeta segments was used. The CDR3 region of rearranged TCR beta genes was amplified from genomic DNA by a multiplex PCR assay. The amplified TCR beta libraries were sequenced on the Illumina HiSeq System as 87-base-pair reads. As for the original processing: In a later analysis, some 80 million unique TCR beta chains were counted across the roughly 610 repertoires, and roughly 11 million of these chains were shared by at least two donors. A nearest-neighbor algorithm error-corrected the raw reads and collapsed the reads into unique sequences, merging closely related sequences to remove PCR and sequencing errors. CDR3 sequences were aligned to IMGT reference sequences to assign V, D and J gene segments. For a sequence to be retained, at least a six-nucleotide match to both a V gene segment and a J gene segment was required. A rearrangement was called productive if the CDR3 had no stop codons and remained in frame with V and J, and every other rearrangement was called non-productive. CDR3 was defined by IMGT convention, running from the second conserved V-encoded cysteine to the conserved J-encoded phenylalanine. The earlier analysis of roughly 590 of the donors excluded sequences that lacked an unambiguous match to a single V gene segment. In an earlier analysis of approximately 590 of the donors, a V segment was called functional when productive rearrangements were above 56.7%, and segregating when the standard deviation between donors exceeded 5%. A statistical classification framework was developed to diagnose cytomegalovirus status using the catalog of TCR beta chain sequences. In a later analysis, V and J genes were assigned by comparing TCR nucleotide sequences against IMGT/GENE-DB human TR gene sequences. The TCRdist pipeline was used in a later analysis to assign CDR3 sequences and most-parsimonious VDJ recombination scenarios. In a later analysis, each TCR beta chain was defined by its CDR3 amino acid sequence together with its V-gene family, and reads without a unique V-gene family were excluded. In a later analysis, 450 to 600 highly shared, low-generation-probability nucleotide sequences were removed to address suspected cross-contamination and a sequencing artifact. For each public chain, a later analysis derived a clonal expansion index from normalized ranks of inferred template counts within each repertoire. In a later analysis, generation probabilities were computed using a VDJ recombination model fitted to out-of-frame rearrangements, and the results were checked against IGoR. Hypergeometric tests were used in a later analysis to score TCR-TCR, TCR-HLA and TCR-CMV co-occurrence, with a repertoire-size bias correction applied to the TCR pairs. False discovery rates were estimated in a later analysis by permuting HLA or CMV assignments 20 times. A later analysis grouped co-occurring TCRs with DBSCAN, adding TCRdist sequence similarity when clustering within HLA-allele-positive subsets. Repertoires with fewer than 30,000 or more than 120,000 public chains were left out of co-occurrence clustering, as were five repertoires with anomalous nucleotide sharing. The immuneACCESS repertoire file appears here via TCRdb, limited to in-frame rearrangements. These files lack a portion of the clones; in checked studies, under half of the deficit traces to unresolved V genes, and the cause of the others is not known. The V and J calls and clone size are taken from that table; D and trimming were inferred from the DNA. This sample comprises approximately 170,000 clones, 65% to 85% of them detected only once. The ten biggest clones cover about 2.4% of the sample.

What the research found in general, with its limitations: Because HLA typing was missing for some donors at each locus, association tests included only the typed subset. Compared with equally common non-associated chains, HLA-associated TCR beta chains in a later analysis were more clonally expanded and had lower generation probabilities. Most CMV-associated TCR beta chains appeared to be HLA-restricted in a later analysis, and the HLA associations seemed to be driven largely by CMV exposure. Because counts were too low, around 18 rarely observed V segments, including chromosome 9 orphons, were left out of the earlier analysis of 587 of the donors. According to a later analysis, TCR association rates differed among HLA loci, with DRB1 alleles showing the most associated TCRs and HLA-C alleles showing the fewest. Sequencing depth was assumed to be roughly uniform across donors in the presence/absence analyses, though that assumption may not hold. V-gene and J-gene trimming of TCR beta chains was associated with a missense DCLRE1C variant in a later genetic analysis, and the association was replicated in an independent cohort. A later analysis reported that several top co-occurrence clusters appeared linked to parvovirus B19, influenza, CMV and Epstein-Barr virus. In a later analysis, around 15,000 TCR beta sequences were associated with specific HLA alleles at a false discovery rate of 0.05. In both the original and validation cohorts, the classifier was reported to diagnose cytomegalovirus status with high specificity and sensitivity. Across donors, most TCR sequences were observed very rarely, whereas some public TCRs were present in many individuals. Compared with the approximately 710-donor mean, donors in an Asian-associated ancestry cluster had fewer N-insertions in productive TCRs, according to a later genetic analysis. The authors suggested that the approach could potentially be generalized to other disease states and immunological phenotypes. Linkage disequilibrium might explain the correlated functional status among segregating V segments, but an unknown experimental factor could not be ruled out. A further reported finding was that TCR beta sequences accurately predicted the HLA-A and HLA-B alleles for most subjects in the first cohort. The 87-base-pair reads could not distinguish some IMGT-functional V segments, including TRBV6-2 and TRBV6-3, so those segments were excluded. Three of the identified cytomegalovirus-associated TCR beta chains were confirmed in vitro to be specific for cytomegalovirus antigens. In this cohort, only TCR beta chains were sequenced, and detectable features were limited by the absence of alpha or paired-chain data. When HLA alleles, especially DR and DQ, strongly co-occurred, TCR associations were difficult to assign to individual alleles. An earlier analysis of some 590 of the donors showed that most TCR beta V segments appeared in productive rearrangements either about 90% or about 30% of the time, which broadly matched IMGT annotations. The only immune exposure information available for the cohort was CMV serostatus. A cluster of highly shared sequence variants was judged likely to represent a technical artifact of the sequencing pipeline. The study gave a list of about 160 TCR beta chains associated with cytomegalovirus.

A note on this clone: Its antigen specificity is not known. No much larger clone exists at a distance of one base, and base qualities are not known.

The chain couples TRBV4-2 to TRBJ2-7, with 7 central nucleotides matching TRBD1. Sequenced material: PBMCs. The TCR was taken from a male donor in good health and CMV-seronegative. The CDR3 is CASSQDRDRLFYEQYF. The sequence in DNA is TGTGCCAGCAGCCAAGATCGGGACAGACTTTTCTACGAGCAGTACTTC.